These T cell receptor beta chains were read from a single sample in a study of blood T cells in healthy people across ages. TCRdb re-called the 5' RACE reads through MiXCR, storing one row per CDR3 protein. The sample records approximately 790,000 distinct CDR3 sequences, under 80% being singletons. What was sequenced was blood. Receptors originate from a man under 40 in good health. The CDR3 runs from the conserved cysteine through the conserved F or W. The order of the fields is CDR3 length, clone size, D gene, J gene, V gene, CDR3 protein, CDR3 DNA. A D gene is named only where the DNA matches it firmly. Clone size is stated in some rows and not others, as once, few, many or a class when expanded.

CDR3 length: 13
clone size: -
D gene: -
J gene: TRBJ2-1
V gene: TRBV15
CDR3 protein: CATSRDMQDEQFF
CDR3 DNA: TGTGCCACCAGCAGAGATATGCAGGATGAGCAGTTCTTC

CDR3 length: 15
clone size: -
D gene: -
J gene: TRBJ1-4
V gene: TRBV6-5
CDR3 protein: CASSYFSATNEKLFF
CDR3 DNA: TGTGCCAGCAGTTACTTTTCAGCAACTAATGAAAAACTGTTTTTT

CDR3 length: 14
clone size: few
D gene: -
J gene: TRBJ2-4
V gene: TRBV2
CDR3 protein: CASSDAGRLNIQYF
CDR3 DNA: TGTGCCAGCAGTGACGCAGGGAGGCTAAACATTCAGTACTTC

CDR3 length: 12
clone size: -
D gene: -
J gene: TRBJ2-7
V gene: TRBV28
CDR3 protein: CASSPGTWAQYF
CDR3 DNA: TGTGCCAGCAGCCCCGGGACGTGGGCGCAGTACTTC

CDR3 length: 17
clone size: -
D gene: -
J gene: TRBJ2-3
V gene: TRBV20-1
CDR3 protein: CSARGVRTLSSTDTQYF
CDR3 DNA: TGCAGTGCTAGAGGGGTCAGGACTCTTTCCAGCACAGATACGCAGTATTTT

CDR3 length: 15
clone size: -
D gene: -
J gene: TRBJ2-7
V gene: TRBV29-1
CDR3 protein: CSVEGLEGPPYEQYF
CDR3 DNA: TGCAGCGTTGAAGGATTAGAAGGGCCACCGTACGAGCAGTACTTC

CDR3 length: 17
clone size: -
D gene: TRBD1
J gene: TRBJ2-3
V gene: TRBV7-9
CDR3 protein: CASSSSTGQGNTDTQYF
CDR3 DNA: TGTGCCAGCAGTTCTAGTACGGGACAGGGAAACACAGATACGCAGTATTTT

CDR3 length: 12
clone size: few
D gene: -
J gene: TRBJ2-4
V gene: TRBV29-1
CDR3 protein: CSGKVAKNIQYF
CDR3 DNA: TGCAGCGGGAAGGTAGCCAAAAACATTCAGTACTTC

CDR3 length: 16
clone size: -
D gene: TRBD2
J gene: TRBJ2-1
V gene: TRBV11-2
CDR3 protein: CASSSLGLADYNEQFF
CDR3 DNA: TGTGCCAGCAGCTCCCTTGGACTAGCAGACTACAATGAGCAGTTCTTC

CDR3 length: 14
clone size: -
D gene: -
J gene: TRBJ2-1
V gene: TRBV5-1
CDR3 protein: CASSFSEPQETQFF
CDR3 DNA: TGCGCCAGCAGCTTCTCAGAGCCCCAAGAGACCCAGTTCTTC

CDR3 length: 16
clone size: -
D gene: -
J gene: TRBJ1-4
V gene: TRBV4-2
CDR3 protein: CASSQILGRSNEKLFF
CDR3 DNA: TGTGCCAGCAGCCAAATTTTAGGGCGGAGTAATGAAAAACTGTTTTTT

CDR3 length: 16
clone size: -
D gene: -
J gene: TRBJ2-7
V gene: TRBV20-1
CDR3 protein: CSARDSRTHSSYEQYF
CDR3 DNA: TGCAGTGCTAGAGATTCGCGGACGCACAGCTCCTACGAGCAGTACTTC

CDR3 length: 14
clone size: -
D gene: -
J gene: TRBJ1-1
V gene: TRBV10-3
CDR3 protein: CAISERGDHTEAFF
CDR3 DNA: TGTGCCATCAGTGAGCGAGGGGACCACACTGAAGCTTTCTTT

CDR3 length: 14
clone size: -
D gene: -
J gene: TRBJ1-2
V gene: TRBV6-1
CDR3 protein: CASSGAIASYGYTF
CDR3 DNA: TGTGCCAGCAGTGGAGCCATTGCAAGCTATGGCTACACCTTC

CDR3 length: 14
clone size: -
D gene: TRBD1
J gene: TRBJ2-7
V gene: TRBV30
CDR3 protein: CAWSVMAGGDEQYF
CDR3 DNA: TGTGCCTGGAGTGTAATGGCAGGGGGCGACGAGCAGTACTTC

CDR3 length: 14
clone size: -
D gene: TRBD2
J gene: TRBJ2-2
V gene: TRBV12-5
CDR3 protein: CASGLGLATGELFF
CDR3 DNA: TGTGCTAGTGGTTTGGGACTAGCGACCGGGGAGCTGTTTTTT

CDR3 length: 15
clone size: few
D gene: -
J gene: TRBJ1-2
V gene: TRBV4-3
CDR3 protein: CASSQVEGTNYGYTF
CDR3 DNA: TGCGCCAGCAGCCAAGTGGAGGGAACTAACTATGGCTACACCTTC

CDR3 length: 14
clone size: -
D gene: -
J gene: TRBJ1-2
V gene: TRBV27
CDR3 protein: CASSLLGPEYGCTF
CDR3 DNA: TGTGCCAGCAGTTTATTGGGCCCAGAATATGGCTGCACCTTC

CDR3 length: 16
clone size: -
D gene: TRBD2
J gene: TRBJ2-3
V gene: TRBV20-1
CDR3 protein: CSAATTLAGNTDTQYF
CDR3 DNA: TGCAGTGCTGCCACAACCCTAGCGGGGAACACAGATACGCAGTATTTT

CDR3 length: 13
clone size: -
D gene: -
J gene: TRBJ1-2
V gene: TRBV24-1
CDR3 protein: CATSFGPSYGYTF
CDR3 DNA: TGCGCCACCAGTTTCGGCCCCTCCTATGGCTACACCTTC

CDR3 length: 13
clone size: -
D gene: TRBD1
J gene: TRBJ2-1
V gene: TRBV9
CDR3 protein: CASGQGNDNEQFF
CDR3 DNA: TGTGCCAGTGGACAGGGGAACGACAATGAGCAGTTCTTC

CDR3 length: 12
clone size: -
D gene: -
J gene: TRBJ1-1
V gene: TRBV28
CDR3 protein: CASSFERNEAFF
CDR3 DNA: TGTGCCAGCAGTTTTGAAAGAAATGAAGCTTTCTTT

CDR3 length: 13
clone size: -
D gene: -
J gene: TRBJ1-1
V gene: TRBV7-2
CDR3 protein: CASSWIDNTEAFF
CDR3 DNA: TGTGCCAGCAGCTGGATAGATAACACTGAAGCTTTCTTT

CDR3 length: 15
clone size: -
D gene: TRBD2
J gene: TRBJ2-1
V gene: TRBV6-2/TRBV6-3
CDR3 protein: CASTESGGAYNEQFF
CDR3 DNA: TGTGCCAGTACTGAAAGCGGGGGCGCCTACAATGAGCAGTTCTTC

CDR3 length: 15
clone size: few
D gene: -
J gene: TRBJ1-6
V gene: TRBV6-1
CDR3 protein: CASSPFGTATRPLHF
CDR3 DNA: TGTGCCAGCAGTCCCTTCGGGACCGCTACGAGACCCCTCCACTTT

CDR3 length: 14
clone size: -
D gene: -
J gene: TRBJ2-7
V gene: TRBV20-1
CDR3 protein: CSARGRGAENEQYF
CDR3 DNA: TGCAGTGCAAGGGGGCGGGGGGCAGAGAACGAGCAGTACTTC

CDR3 length: 15
clone size: -
D gene: -
J gene: TRBJ2-2
V gene: TRBV18
CDR3 protein: CASSPPGQTTGELFF
CDR3 DNA: TGTGCCAGCTCACCACCGGGCCAGACCACCGGGGAGCTGTTTTTT

CDR3 length: 13
clone size: -
D gene: -
J gene: TRBJ1-4
V gene: TRBV2
CDR3 protein: CASTRGLNEKLFF
CDR3 DNA: TGTGCCAGCACGCGGGGGCTTAATGAAAAACTGTTTTTT

CDR3 length: 16
clone size: -
D gene: -
J gene: TRBJ2-1
V gene: TRBV27
CDR3 protein: CASSPIGTDLPHEQFF
CDR3 DNA: TGTGCCAGCAGCCCAATCGGGACCGACCTACCCCATGAGCAGTTCTTC

CDR3 length: 13
clone size: -
D gene: -
J gene: TRBJ2-1
V gene: TRBV3-1
CDR3 protein: CASSRGSGNEQFF
CDR3 DNA: TGTGCCAGCAGCCGGGGAAGTGGGAATGAGCAGTTCTTC

CDR3 length: 13
clone size: -
D gene: -
J gene: TRBJ2-7
V gene: TRBV7-2
CDR3 protein: CASSTRSSDEQYF
CDR3 DNA: TGTGCCAGCAGCACACGAAGTTCCGACGAGCAGTACTTC

CDR3 length: 14
clone size: -
D gene: TRBD2
J gene: TRBJ2-7
V gene: TRBV20-1
CDR3 protein: CSAPAAGGPYEQYF
CDR3 DNA: TGCAGTGCCCCTGCGGCGGGGGGACCCTACGAGCAGTACTTC

CDR3 length: 16
clone size: -
D gene: TRBD2
J gene: TRBJ2-1
V gene: TRBV15
CDR3 protein: CATGRLAGGLYNEQFF
CDR3 DNA: TGTGCCACCGGCCGACTAGCGGGGGGGCTGTACAATGAGCAGTTCTTC

CDR3 length: 13
clone size: -
D gene: TRBD1
J gene: TRBJ2-1
V gene: TRBV29-1
CDR3 protein: CSINRGKYNEQFF
CDR3 DNA: TGCAGCATAAACAGGGGGAAGTACAATGAGCAGTTCTTC

CDR3 length: 12
clone size: -
D gene: -
J gene: TRBJ2-1
V gene: TRBV7-9
CDR3 protein: CASSLGVVDRFF
CDR3 DNA: TGTGCCAGCAGCTTAGGGGTAGTAGACCGGTTCTTC

CDR3 length: 16
clone size: -
D gene: -
J gene: TRBJ1-4
V gene: TRBV27
CDR3 protein: CASSRSSTAINEKLFF
CDR3 DNA: TGTGCCAGCAGTAGATCCTCAACAGCGATTAATGAAAAACTGTTTTTT

CDR3 length: 13
clone size: -
D gene: TRBD1
J gene: TRBJ1-2
V gene: TRBV28
CDR3 protein: CASHRGEGYGYTF
CDR3 DNA: TGTGCCAGCCACAGGGGCGAGGGCTATGGCTACACCTTC

CDR3 length: 12
clone size: -
D gene: TRBD2
J gene: TRBJ2-1
V gene: TRBV7-9
CDR3 protein: CASSLEAGERFF
CDR3 DNA: TGTGCCAGCAGCTTGGAAGCGGGGGAAAGGTTCTTC

CDR3 length: 14
clone size: -
D gene: -
J gene: TRBJ2-7
V gene: TRBV3-1
CDR3 protein: CASSPTLGSWEQYF
CDR3 DNA: TGTGCCAGCAGCCCGACCCTGGGGAGCTGGGAGCAGTACTTC

CDR3 length: 11
clone size: few
D gene: -
J gene: TRBJ2-1
V gene: TRBV29-1
CDR3 protein: CSVRPYNEQFF
CDR3 DNA: TGCAGCGTGAGGCCTTACAATGAGCAGTTCTTC

CDR3 length: 13
clone size: -
D gene: -
J gene: TRBJ1-5
V gene: TRBV20-1
CDR3 protein: CSARGNSNQPQHF
CDR3 DNA: TGCAGTGCTAGGGGGAATAGCAATCAGCCCCAGCATTTT

CDR3 length: 16
clone size: -
D gene: -
J gene: TRBJ2-1
V gene: TRBV6-2/TRBV6-3
CDR3 protein: CASSTYQWGAYNEQFF
CDR3 DNA: TGTGCCAGCAGTACTTACCAGTGGGGGGCGTACAATGAGCAGTTCTTC

CDR3 length: 16
clone size: -
D gene: TRBD2
J gene: TRBJ2-5
V gene: TRBV3-1
CDR3 protein: CASSQDYRGGPETQYF
CDR3 DNA: TGTGCCAGCAGCCAAGATTATCGGGGGGGCCCAGAGACCCAGTACTTC

CDR3 length: 15
clone size: -
D gene: -
J gene: TRBJ1-5
V gene: TRBV5-1
CDR3 protein: CASSFGGERNQPQHF
CDR3 DNA: TGCGCCAGCAGCTTTGGGGGGGAACGCAATCAGCCCCAGCATTTT

CDR3 length: 15
clone size: -
D gene: TRBD1
J gene: TRBJ2-1
V gene: TRBV25-1
CDR3 protein: CASSESRQGWNEQFF
CDR3 DNA: TGTGCCAGCAGTGAAAGCAGACAGGGATGGAATGAGCAGTTCTTC

CDR3 length: 15
clone size: few
D gene: TRBD1
J gene: TRBJ2-7
V gene: TRBV20-1
CDR3 protein: CSARETDRGLYEQYF
CDR3 DNA: TGCAGTGCTAGAGAGACGGACAGGGGGCTCTACGAGCAGTACTTC

CDR3 length: 15
clone size: -
D gene: TRBD1
J gene: TRBJ2-2
V gene: TRBV10-3
CDR3 protein: CAISWGQGISRELFF
CDR3 DNA: TGTGCCATCAGCTGGGGACAGGGAATTTCGCGGGAGCTGTTTTTT

CDR3 length: 15
clone size: few
D gene: -
J gene: TRBJ2-7
V gene: TRBV7-9
CDR3 protein: CASSSISGQIYEQYF
CDR3 DNA: TGTGCCAGCAGCTCAATAAGCGGACAGATCTACGAGCAGTACTTC

CDR3 length: 14
clone size: -
D gene: TRBD2
J gene: TRBJ2-1
V gene: TRBV7-2
CDR3 protein: CASSSGLAGDEQFF
CDR3 DNA: TGTGCCAGCAGCTCGGGACTAGCGGGAGATGAGCAGTTCTTC

CDR3 length: 12
clone size: -
D gene: -
J gene: TRBJ2-7
V gene: TRBV27
CDR3 protein: CASSIAGYEQYF
CDR3 DNA: TGTGCCAGCAGTATCGCAGGCTACGAGCAGTACTTC